Listed here are 5 T cell receptor beta chains from one sample, sequenced in a study of blood T cell repertoires in COVID-19. Measured with immunoSEQ multiplex PCR; TCRdb has only the in-frame clones, and not every one. The table shows some 52,000 clones, with 90% occurring only once. The sequencing sample was made of peripheral blood. The receptors shown here come from a human donor in a cohort sampled during active COVID-19.

The V gene is TRBV2, the J gene TRBJ2-5; TRBD1 aligns across 9 bases. The germline CDR1 and CDR2 sequences are SNHLY and FYNNEI. V gave up 3 bases and J gave up 0 bases; unmatched junction bases: 5. The CDR3 is made up of 16 amino acids. The CDR3 here is CASSDPDRGYQETQYF. CDR3 nucleotides: TGTGCCAGCAGTGACCCGGACAGGGGCTACCAAGAGACCCAGTACTTC.

This chain connects TRBV5-1 to TRBJ2-7; 7 bases are a match to TRBD2. Germline-derived CDR1 and CDR2 are SGHRS and YFSETQ. This CDR3 spans 13 amino acids. The ends lost 7 bases at V and 2 bases at J; junction bases unmatched: 6. The CDR3 reads CASGIGTTYEQYF. DNA of the CDR3: TGCGCCAGCGGAATCGGGACTACCTACGAGCAGTACTTC.

The V gene is TRBV19, the J gene TRBJ2-1, with 7 bases matching TRBD2. The V gene end was trimmed by 7 bases and the J gene end by 8 bases; junction bases not matched to a gene: 14. The CDR3 totals 15 residues. The germline CDR1 and CDR2 sequences are LNHDA and SQIVND (reference sequence). CDR3 sequence: CASTLAAGAIDEQFF. Here the CDR3 DNA reads TGTGCCAGTACCCTAGCGGCGGGAGCCATTGATGAGCAGTTCTTC.

This chain uses TRBV4-1 with TRBJ1-1; D perhaps matches TRBD1 (6 bases). The germline CDR1 and CDR2 sequences are MGHRA and YSYEKL. V was clipped by 2 bases and J by 1 base, with 17 bases between them. The CDR3 contains 17 residues. The CDR3 region has the DNA TGCGCCAGCAGCCAAACATTCCCAGGGGCAGGGAACACTGAAGCTTTCTTT. Translating gives CASSQTFPGAGNTEAFF.

This clone appeared a few times. J is TRBJ1-1 and V is TRBV9; D is possibly TRBD1 (6 bases). Trimming removed 0 bases from V and 0 bases from J, with 9 bases in between. Germline CDR1 reads SGDLS; CDR2 reads YYNGEE. The CDR3 sequence is 15 residues long. The CDR3: CASSVGGQLNTEAFF. The DNA for the CDR3 is TGTGCCAGCAGCGTAGGGGGACAACTGAACACTGAAGCTTTCTTT.